These T cell receptor beta chains were read from a single sample in a study of blood T cell repertoires in COVID-19. Data came from immunoSEQ multiplex PCR; TCRdb stores just in-frame clones and leaves some out. The table shows around 250,000 clones, with about 85% occurring only once. Sequencing was performed on PBMCs or T cells enriched from blood (not recorded which). These TCRs come from a woman between 50 and 59 years old who had been exposed to COVID-19. CDR3s include the opening cysteine and the closing phenylalanine or tryptophan. A D gene is named only where the DNA matches it firmly. Rows give clone size only sometimes, using once, few, many, or a class for an expanded clone.

clone_size | d_call | j_call | v_call | cdr3_nt | cdr3_aa
- | - | TRBJ2-6 | TRBV3-1/TRBV3-2 | TGTGCCAGCAGCCAAGCAGCTGGGGCCAACGTCCTGACTTTC | CASSQAAGANVLTF
- | TRBD1 | TRBJ1-1 | TRBV11-3 | TGTGCCAGCAGCGCCACGACAGGGACTGAAGCTTTCTTT | CASSATTGTEAFF
- | TRBD2 | TRBJ2-1 | TRBV4-3 | TGCGCCAGCAGCCGCCCACTAGCGGGGGGTTACAATGAGCAGTTCTTC | CASSRPLAGGYNEQFF
- | - | TRBJ1-1 | TRBV7-2 | TGTGCCAGCAGCTCCAGGGTGAACACTGAAGCTTTCTTT | CASSSRVNTEAFF
- | - | TRBJ2-4 | TRBV2 | TGTGCCAGCAGTGAAGCGGGGACTTTCAACATTCAGTACTTC | CASSEAGTFNIQYF
- | TRBD1 | TRBJ1-5 | TRBV19 | TGTGCCAGTAGTTGGACAGGGGGGATTGGTACCAATCAGCCCCAGCATTTT | CASSWTGGIGTNQPQHF
- | - | TRBJ2-5 | TRBV4-3 | TGCGCCAGCAGCCAAGGGGCTTGGGAGACCCAGTACTTC | CASSQGAWETQYF
- | TRBD1 | TRBJ1-2 | TRBV28 | TGTGCCAGCAGGGCACAGGGACAGGGGACCTATGGCTACACCTTC | CASRAQGQGTYGYTF
few | - | TRBJ1-2 | TRBV4-1 | TGCGCCAGCAGCCAAGTGAGTGGTCAGAGGGCTAACTATGGCTACACCTTC | CASSQVSGQRANYGYTF
- | - | TRBJ1-5 | TRBV6-5 | TGTGCCAGCCAAAGGGGAAATCAGCCCCAGCATTTT | CASQRGNQPQHF
- | - | TRBJ1-2 | TRBV3-1/TRBV3-2 | TGTGCCAGCAGCCAAGCGAGACAGTCGGGCGGCTACACCTTC | CASSQARQSGGYTF
- | TRBD1 | TRBJ1-1 | TRBV7-9 | TGTGCCAGTAAGAGAGAGGGGGCGCGAGCTTTCTTT | CASKREGARAFF
- | - | TRBJ1-1 | TRBV10-3 | TGTGCCATCAGCCTCGCGGGGCCCGACACTGAAGCTTTCTTT | CAISLAGPDTEAFF
- | TRBD2 | TRBJ2-7 | TRBV4-1 | TGCGCCAGCAGCCCCCGGGACTACGCCTACGAGCAGTACTTC | CASSPRDYAYEQYF
- | - | TRBJ2-2 | TRBV7-9 | TGTGCCAGCACCTTTATACAGCTTTCGAACACCGGGGAGCTGTTTTTT | CASTFIQLSNTGELFF
- | - | TRBJ1-2 | TRBV28 | TGTGCCAGTCAGGGGTCTCTTGATGGCTACACCTTC | CASQGSLDGYTF
- | - | TRBJ2-1 | TRBV19 | TGTGCCAGTAGTATCTCCGCAGCGTCCAATGAGCAGTTCTTC | CASSISAASNEQFF
- | - | TRBJ1-6 | TRBV5-1 | TGCGCCAGCCGCCCGACCGCGACAGTTAATAATTCACCCCTCCACTTT | CASRPTATVNNSPLHF
- | TRBD1 | TRBJ1-2 | TRBV7-2 | TGTGCCAGCAGCTCCCGACCCACTCAAATCGGGACAGCCTATGGCTACACCTTC | CASSSRPTQIGTAYGYTF
- | - | TRBJ1-2 | TRBV13 | TGTGCCAGCAGCCCCTCCACTGGGACAACCTTCTATGGCTACACCTTC | CASSPSTGTTFYGYTF
- | - | TRBJ1-1 | TRBV28 | TGTGCCAGTGGTGGGCTATATACTGAAGCTTTCTTT | CASGGLYTEAFF
- | - | TRBJ2-1 | TRBV7-2 | TGTGCCAGCAGCTTAGCTCCCGGTGGCGGGGTGAATGAGCAGTTCTTC | CASSLAPGGGVNEQFF
- | TRBD2 | TRBJ2-5 | TRBV19 | TGTGCCAGTAGTATTAGGTTGGCGGGGGGGCGCGGAGAGACCCAGTACTTC | CASSIRLAGGRGETQYF
- | - | TRBJ2-7 | TRBV5-1 | TGCGCCAGCAGCTTGGTGTCCAGTACGGGGAGCGAGCAGTACTTC | CASSLVSSTGSEQYF
- | TRBD2 | TRBJ2-1 | TRBV20-1 | TGCAGTGCTAGTGGGGAAGGGACTAGCGGGGTCCGCTCCTACAATGAGCAGTTCTTC | CSASGEGTSGVRSYNEQFF
- | TRBD1 | TRBJ1-2 | TRBV19 | TGTGCCAGTAGTTCTCCTCCGGGACAGGGTCGTTATGGCTACACCTTC | CASSSPPGQGRYGYTF
- | TRBD2 | TRBJ2-3 | TRBV5-4 | TGTGCCAGCGCTGCTAGCGGGGCGCTCACAGATACGCAGTATTTT | CASAASGALTDTQYF
- | - | TRBJ1-1 | TRBV11-2 | TGTGCCAGCAGCTTAGGGCTCCCGCCTGGAGCTTTCTTT | CASSLGLPPGAFF
- | - | TRBJ2-5 | TRBV6-2/TRBV6-3 | TGTGCCAGCAGTTACATATCAGGGGAAGAGACCCAGTACTTC | CASSYISGEETQYF
- | TRBD1 | TRBJ1-1 | TRBV18 | TGTGCCAGCTCGGACAGGGGGCCTGGAACTGAAGCTTTCTTT | CASSDRGPGTEAFF
few | TRBD1 | TRBJ1-2 | TRBV18 | TGTGCCAGCTCACCACGGGACAGGGGGCCGGCTAACTATGGCTACACCTTC | CASSPRDRGPANYGYTF
- | TRBD1 | TRBJ1-2 | TRBV5-4 | TGTGCCAGCAGCTTTGGGGACAGGGCTGGTGGCTACACCTTC | CASSFGDRAGGYTF
once | - | TRBJ2-1 | TRBV10-1 | TGCGCCAGCAGTGAAACTCGCTACAATGAGCAGTTCTTC | CASSETRYNEQFF
- | - | TRBJ2-3 | TRBV20-1 | TGCAGCCCAGAGGCAGATACGCAGTATTTT | CSPEADTQYF
- | TRBD1 | TRBJ1-1 | TRBV27 | TGTGCCAGCAGTCCTACCAGGACAGGGTGGACTGAAGCTTTCTTT | CASSPTRTGWTEAFF
- | - | TRBJ1-5 | TRBV18 | TGTGCCAGCTCACGAACGGGGGATAGCAATCAGCCCCAGCATTTT | CASSRTGDSNQPQHF
- | - | TRBJ2-3 | TRBV29-1 | TGCAGCGTTGAAAAGGGGACAGATACGCAGTATTTT | CSVEKGTDTQYF
- | - | TRBJ1-1 | TRBV5-1 | TGCGCCAGCAGCTTGAGGGGTTACAACACTGAAGCTTTCTTT | CASSLRGYNTEAFF
- | - | TRBJ1-3 | TRBV23-1 | TGCGCCAGCAGTCAGAGGGCCCGCTCTGGAAACACCATATATTTT | CASSQRARSGNTIYF
few | - | TRBJ2-1 | TRBV27 | TGTGCCAGCAGTTTTCGTGGCTTCAATGAGCAGTTCTTC | CASSFRGFNEQFF